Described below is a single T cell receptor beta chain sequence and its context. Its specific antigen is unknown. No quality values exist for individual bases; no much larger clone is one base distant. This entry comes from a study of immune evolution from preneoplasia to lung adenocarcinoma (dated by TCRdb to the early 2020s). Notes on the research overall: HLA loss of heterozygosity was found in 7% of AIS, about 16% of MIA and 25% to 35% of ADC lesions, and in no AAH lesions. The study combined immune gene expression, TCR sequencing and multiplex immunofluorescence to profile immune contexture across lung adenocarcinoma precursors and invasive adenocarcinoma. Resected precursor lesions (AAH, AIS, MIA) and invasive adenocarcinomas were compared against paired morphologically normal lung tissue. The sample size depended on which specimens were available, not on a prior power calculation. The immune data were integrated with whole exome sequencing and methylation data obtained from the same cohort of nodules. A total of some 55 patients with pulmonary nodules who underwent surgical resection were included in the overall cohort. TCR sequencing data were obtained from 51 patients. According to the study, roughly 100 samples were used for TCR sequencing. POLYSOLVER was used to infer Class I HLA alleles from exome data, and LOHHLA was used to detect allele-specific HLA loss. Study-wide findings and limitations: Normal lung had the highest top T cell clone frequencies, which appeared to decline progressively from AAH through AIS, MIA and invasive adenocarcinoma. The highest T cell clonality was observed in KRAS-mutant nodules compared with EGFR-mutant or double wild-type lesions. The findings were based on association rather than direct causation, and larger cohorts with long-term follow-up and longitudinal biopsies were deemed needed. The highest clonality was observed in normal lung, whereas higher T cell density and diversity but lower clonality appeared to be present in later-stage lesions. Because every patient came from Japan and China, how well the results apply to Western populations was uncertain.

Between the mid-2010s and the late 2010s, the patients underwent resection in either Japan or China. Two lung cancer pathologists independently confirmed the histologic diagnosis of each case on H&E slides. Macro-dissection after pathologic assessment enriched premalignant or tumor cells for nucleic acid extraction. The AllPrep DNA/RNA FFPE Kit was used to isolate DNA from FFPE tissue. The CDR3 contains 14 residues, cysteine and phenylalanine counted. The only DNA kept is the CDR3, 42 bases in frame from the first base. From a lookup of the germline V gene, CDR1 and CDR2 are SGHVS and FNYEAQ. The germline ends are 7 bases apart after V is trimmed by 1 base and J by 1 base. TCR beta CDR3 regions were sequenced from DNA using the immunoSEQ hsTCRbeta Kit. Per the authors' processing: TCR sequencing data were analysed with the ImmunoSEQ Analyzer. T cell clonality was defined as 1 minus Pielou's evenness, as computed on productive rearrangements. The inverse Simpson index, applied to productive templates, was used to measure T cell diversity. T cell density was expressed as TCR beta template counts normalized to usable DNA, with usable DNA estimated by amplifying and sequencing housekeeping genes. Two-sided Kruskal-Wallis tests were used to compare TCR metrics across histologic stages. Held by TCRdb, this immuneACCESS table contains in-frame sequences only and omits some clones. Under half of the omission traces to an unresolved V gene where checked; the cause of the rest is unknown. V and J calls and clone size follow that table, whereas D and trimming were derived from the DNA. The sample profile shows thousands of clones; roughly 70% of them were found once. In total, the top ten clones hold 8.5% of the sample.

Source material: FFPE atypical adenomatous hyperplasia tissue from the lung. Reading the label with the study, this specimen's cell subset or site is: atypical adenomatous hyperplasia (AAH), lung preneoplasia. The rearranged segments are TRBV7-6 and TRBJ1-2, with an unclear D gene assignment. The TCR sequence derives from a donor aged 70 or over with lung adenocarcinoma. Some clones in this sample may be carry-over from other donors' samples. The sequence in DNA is TGTGCCAGCAGCTTAGGTCCAGTTAACTATGGCTACACCTTC. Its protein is CASSLGPVNYGYTF.